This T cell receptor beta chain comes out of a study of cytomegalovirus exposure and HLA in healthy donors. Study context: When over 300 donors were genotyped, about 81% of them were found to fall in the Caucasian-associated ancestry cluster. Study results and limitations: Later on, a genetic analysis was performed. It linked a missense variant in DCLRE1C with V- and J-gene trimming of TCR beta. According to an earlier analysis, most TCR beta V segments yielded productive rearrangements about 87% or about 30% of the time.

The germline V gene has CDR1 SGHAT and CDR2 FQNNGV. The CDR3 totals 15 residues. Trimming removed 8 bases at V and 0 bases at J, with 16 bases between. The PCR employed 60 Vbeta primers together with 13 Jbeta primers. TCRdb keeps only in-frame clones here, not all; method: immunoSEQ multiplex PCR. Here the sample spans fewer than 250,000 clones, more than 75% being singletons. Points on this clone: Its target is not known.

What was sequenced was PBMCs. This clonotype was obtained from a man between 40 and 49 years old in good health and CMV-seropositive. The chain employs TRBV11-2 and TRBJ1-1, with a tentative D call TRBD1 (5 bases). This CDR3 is CASRGGGSMNTEAFF. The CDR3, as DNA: TGTGCCAGCCGGGGCGGGGGGTCAATGAACACTGAAGCTTTCTTT.